This TCR beta chain was found in a study of shared clonotypes between healthy human individuals. Regarding the study as a whole: The sampled material consisted only of blood, and tissue repertoires are likely to differ.

Comment on this clone: Its antigen is unknown.

V lost 0 bases to trimming and J lost 4 bases; unmatched junction nucleotides: 4. CDR3 length: 14 residues. Germline CDR1 SGDLS, CDR2 YYNGEE. The repertoire was sequenced with immunoSEQ multiplex PCR; TCRdb's copy has only in-frame clones and lacks some. The sample shows roughly 1 million clones, about 77% of them seen only once. The TCR comes from a man aged 18-30 years in good health. V is TRBV9 and J is TRBJ2-7; 7 bases line up with TRBD1. Specimen: memory CD4+ T cells sorted from blood. Subset of the sample: CD45RA-negative fraction. The CDR3 sequence is CASSVGGGGYEQYF. In DNA form, the CDR3 reads TGTGCCAGCAGCGTAGGAGGGGGCGGTTACGAGCAGTACTTC.